Listed below are T cell receptor beta chains from one sample, sequenced in a study of blood T cell repertoires in COVID-19. The protocol was immunoSEQ multiplex PCR, while the TCRdb copy is restricted to in-frame clones and leaves out a portion. The data show fewer than 250,000 clones, about nine tenths seen once. Sequenced: peripheral blood. The receptors originated from a man aged 30 to 39 with COVID-19, enrolled during active disease. Both conserved end residues are part of each CDR3. Each record gives: D gene, V gene, J gene, clone size, CDR3 protein, CDR3 DNA. The D gene is left open where the match is weak. Not every row has a clone size; where given, it reads once, few, many or a size class.

d_gene: -; v_gene: TRBV19; j_gene: TRBJ1-4; abundance: -; CDR3aa: CASSPQGVGEKLFF; CDR3nt: TGTGCCAGTAGCCCACAGGGCGTTGGTGAAAAACTGTTTTTT
d_gene: -; v_gene: TRBV10-2; j_gene: TRBJ1-2; abundance: -; CDR3aa: CASSEPGNIYGYTF; CDR3nt: TGCGCCAGCAGTGAGCCAGGGAATATCTATGGCTACACCTTC
d_gene: TRBD2; v_gene: TRBV7-2; j_gene: TRBJ2-3; abundance: -; CDR3aa: CASSGSGTPDTQYF; CDR3nt: TGTGCCAGCAGCGGTAGCGGGACGCCAGATACGCAGTATTTT
d_gene: -; v_gene: TRBV24-1; j_gene: TRBJ2-2; abundance: once; CDR3aa: CATSDLTPQGGTGELFF; CDR3nt: TGTGCCACCAGTGATTTGACTCCACAGGGGGGGACCGGGGAGCTGTTTTTT
d_gene: -; v_gene: TRBV15; j_gene: TRBJ1-1; abundance: -; CDR3aa: CATSREKGLNTEAFF; CDR3nt: TGTGCCACCAGCAGAGAGAAGGGGTTGAACACTGAAGCTTTCTTT
d_gene: TRBD1; v_gene: TRBV28; j_gene: TRBJ2-5; abundance: -; CDR3aa: CASSTNRGPYSQETQYF; CDR3nt: TGTGCCAGCAGTACAAACAGGGGGCCTTATTCCCAAGAGACCCAGTACTTC
d_gene: -; v_gene: TRBV7-2; j_gene: TRBJ1-5; abundance: -; CDR3aa: CASSLAPRGGGAGNQPQHF; CDR3nt: TGTGCCAGCAGCTTAGCCCCCCGGGGAGGGGGGGCGGGCAATCAGCCCCAGCATTTT
d_gene: -; v_gene: TRBV19; j_gene: TRBJ1-6; abundance: -; CDR3aa: CASTKGGDRSSPLHF; CDR3nt: TGTGCCAGTACCAAAGGGGGGGATCGGAGTTCACCCCTCCACTTT
d_gene: -; v_gene: TRBV5-4; j_gene: TRBJ2-6; abundance: -; CDR3aa: CASSHRSSGANVLTF; CDR3nt: TGTGCCAGCAGCCACAGAAGCTCTGGGGCCAACGTCCTGACTTTC
d_gene: -; v_gene: TRBV18; j_gene: TRBJ1-2; abundance: once; CDR3aa: CASSPAPDSSHGYTF; CDR3nt: TGTGCCAGCTCACCTGCCCCCGACAGTTCCCATGGCTACACCTTC
d_gene: TRBD1; v_gene: TRBV5-1; j_gene: TRBJ1-2; abundance: -; CDR3aa: CASSPVTGGSGYGYTF; CDR3nt: TGCGCCAGCAGCCCGGTCACAGGGGGCTCCGGATATGGCTACACCTTC
d_gene: -; v_gene: TRBV3-1/TRBV3-2; j_gene: TRBJ1-5; abundance: -; CDR3aa: CASSQGQGGQPQHF; CDR3nt: TGTGCCAGCAGCCAAGGTCAGGGCGGTCAGCCCCAGCATTTT
d_gene: TRBD1; v_gene: TRBV12-3/TRBV12-4; j_gene: TRBJ1-2; abundance: -; CDR3aa: CASSADRGDGYTF; CDR3nt: TGTGCCAGCTCCGCGGACAGGGGGGATGGCTACACCTTC
d_gene: -; v_gene: TRBV5-1; j_gene: TRBJ2-3; abundance: -; CDR3aa: CASSTKGGSDTQYF; CDR3nt: TGCGCCAGCAGTACGAAAGGAGGTTCAGATACGCAGTATTTT
d_gene: TRBD1; v_gene: TRBV9; j_gene: TRBJ1-1; abundance: -; CDR3aa: CASSVTRQGTAEAFF; CDR3nt: TGTGCCAGCAGCGTAACCCGACAGGGAACGGCTGAAGCTTTCTTT
d_gene: TRBD1; v_gene: TRBV7-2; j_gene: TRBJ1-1; abundance: -; CDR3aa: CASSLAPTPDRVYRGRTEAFF; CDR3nt: TGTGCCAGCAGCTTAGCGCCGACCCCCGACAGGGTTTATAGAGGACGCACTGAAGCTTTCTTT
d_gene: -; v_gene: TRBV6-5; j_gene: TRBJ1-2; abundance: -; CDR3aa: CASSYARGGYTF; CDR3nt: TGTGCCAGCAGTTACGCCAGGGGTGGCTACACCTTC
d_gene: -; v_gene: TRBV19; j_gene: TRBJ1-1; abundance: -; CDR3aa: CASTLARGITEAFF; CDR3nt: TGTGCCAGTACCCTGGCGCGAGGGATCACTGAAGCTTTCTTT
d_gene: TRBD2; v_gene: TRBV7-3; j_gene: TRBJ2-1; abundance: once; CDR3aa: CASSPAGTSGGHEQFF; CDR3nt: TGTGCCAGCAGCCCTGCCGGGACTAGCGGGGGGCATGAGCAGTTCTTC
d_gene: -; v_gene: TRBV5-4; j_gene: TRBJ1-2; abundance: -; CDR3aa: CASSLEGQSPGAF; CDR3nt: TGTGCCAGCAGCTTGGAGGGACAAAGCCCAGGCGCCTTC
d_gene: -; v_gene: TRBV7-9; j_gene: TRBJ1-1; abundance: few; CDR3aa: CASSGGSSNTEAFF; CDR3nt: TGTGCCAGCAGCGGTGGTAGCTCGAACACTGAAGCTTTCTTT
d_gene: TRBD2; v_gene: TRBV19; j_gene: TRBJ2-2; abundance: -; CDR3aa: CASHRLGGGTNTGELFF; CDR3nt: TGTGCCAGTCACCGTTTGGGCGGGGGTACGAACACCGGGGAGCTGTTTTTT
d_gene: -; v_gene: TRBV5-1; j_gene: TRBJ2-2; abundance: -; CDR3aa: CASSLEQGGMPGELFF; CDR3nt: TGCGCCAGCAGCTTGGAACAGGGTGGTATGCCCGGGGAGCTGTTTTTT
d_gene: TRBD1; v_gene: TRBV12-5; j_gene: TRBJ2-3; abundance: -; CDR3aa: CASGSGQGPTDTQYF; CDR3nt: TGTGCTAGTGGTTCTGGACAGGGGCCCACAGATACGCAGTATTTT
d_gene: -; v_gene: TRBV18; j_gene: TRBJ2-3; abundance: -; CDR3aa: CASSPAGSPDTQYF; CDR3nt: TGTGCCAGCTCACCAGCGGGGAGTCCAGATACGCAGTATTTT
d_gene: TRBD1; v_gene: TRBV6-1; j_gene: TRBJ1-2; abundance: -; CDR3aa: CASSEGRFPRPGQPSSYGYTF; CDR3nt: TGTGCCAGCAGTGAAGGGAGATTTCCCCGTCCGGGACAGCCCTCCAGCTATGGCTACACCTTC
d_gene: -; v_gene: TRBV5-1; j_gene: TRBJ1-1; abundance: -; CDR3aa: CASSPQATNTEAFF; CDR3nt: TGCGCCAGCAGCCCTCAGGCAACCAACACTGAAGCTTTCTTT
d_gene: -; v_gene: TRBV18; j_gene: TRBJ1-1; abundance: -; CDR3aa: CASSPRQDTEAFF; CDR3nt: TGTGCCAGCTCCCCCCGACAGGACACTGAAGCTTTCTTT